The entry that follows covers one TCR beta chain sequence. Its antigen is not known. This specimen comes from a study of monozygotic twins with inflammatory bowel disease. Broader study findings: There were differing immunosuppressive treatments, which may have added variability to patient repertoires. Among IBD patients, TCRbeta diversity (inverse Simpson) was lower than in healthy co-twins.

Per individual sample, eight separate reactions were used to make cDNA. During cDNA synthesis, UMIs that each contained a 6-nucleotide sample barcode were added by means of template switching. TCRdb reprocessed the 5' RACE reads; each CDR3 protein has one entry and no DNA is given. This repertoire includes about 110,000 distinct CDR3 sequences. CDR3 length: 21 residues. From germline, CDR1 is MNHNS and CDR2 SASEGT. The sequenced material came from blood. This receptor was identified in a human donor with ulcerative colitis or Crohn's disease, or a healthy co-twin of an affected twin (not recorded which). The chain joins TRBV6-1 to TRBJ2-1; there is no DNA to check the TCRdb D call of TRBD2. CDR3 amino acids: CASSEKGGGLAGVRSYNEQFF.